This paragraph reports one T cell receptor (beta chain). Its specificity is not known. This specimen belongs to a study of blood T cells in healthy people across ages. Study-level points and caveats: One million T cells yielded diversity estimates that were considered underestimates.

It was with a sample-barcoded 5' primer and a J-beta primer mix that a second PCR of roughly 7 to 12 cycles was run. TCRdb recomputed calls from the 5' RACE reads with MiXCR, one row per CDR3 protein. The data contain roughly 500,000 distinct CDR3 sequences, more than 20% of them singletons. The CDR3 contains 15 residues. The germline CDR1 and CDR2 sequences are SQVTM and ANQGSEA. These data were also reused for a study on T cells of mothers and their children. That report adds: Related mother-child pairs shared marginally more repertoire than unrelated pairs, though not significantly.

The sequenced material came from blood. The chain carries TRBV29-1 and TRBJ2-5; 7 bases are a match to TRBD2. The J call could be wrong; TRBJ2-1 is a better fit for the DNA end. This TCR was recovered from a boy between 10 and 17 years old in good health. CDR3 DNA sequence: TGCAGCGTTGAAGATCTGAGCGGGAACGGCAATGAGCAGTTCTTC. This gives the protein CSVEDLSGNGNEQFF.